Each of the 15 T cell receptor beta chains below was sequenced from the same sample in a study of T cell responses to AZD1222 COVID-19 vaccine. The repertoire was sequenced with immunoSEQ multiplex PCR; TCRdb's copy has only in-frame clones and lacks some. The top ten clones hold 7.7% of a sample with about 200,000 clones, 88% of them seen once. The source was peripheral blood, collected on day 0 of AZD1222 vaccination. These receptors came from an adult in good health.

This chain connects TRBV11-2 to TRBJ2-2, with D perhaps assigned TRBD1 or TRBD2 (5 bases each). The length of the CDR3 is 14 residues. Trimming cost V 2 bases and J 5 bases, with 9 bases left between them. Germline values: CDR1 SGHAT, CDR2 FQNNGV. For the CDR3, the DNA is TGTGCCAGCAGCTTAATTGGGGGTACCGGGGAGCTGTTTTTT. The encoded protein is CASSLIGGTGELFF.

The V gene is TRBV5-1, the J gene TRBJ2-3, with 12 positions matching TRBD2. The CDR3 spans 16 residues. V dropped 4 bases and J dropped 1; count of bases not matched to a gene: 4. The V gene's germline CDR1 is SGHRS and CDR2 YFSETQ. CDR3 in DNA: TGCGCCAGCAGCCCTCCTAGCGGGGGGGGCACAGATACGCAGTATTTT. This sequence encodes CASSPPSGGGTDTQYF.

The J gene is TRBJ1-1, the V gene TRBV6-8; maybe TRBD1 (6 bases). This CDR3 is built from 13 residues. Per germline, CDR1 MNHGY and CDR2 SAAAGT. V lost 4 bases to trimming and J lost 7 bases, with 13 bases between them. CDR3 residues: CASSSILGGEAFF. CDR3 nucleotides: TGTGCCAGCAGTTCCATTTTAGGGGGTGAAGCTTTCTTT.

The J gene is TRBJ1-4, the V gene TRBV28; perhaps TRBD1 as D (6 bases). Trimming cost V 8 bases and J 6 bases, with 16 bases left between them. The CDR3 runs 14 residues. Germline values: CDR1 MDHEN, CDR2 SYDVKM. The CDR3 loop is CASERGGRDEKLFF. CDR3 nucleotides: TGTGCCAGCGAGCGGGGGGGGCGCGATGAAAAACTGTTTTTT.

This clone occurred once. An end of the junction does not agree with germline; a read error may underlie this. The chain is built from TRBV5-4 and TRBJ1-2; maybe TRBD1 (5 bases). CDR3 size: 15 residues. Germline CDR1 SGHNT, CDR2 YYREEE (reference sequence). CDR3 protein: CASSLGQRSNYGYTF. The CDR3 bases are TGTGCCAGCAGTTTGGGGCAGCGCTCTAACTATGGCTACACCTTC.

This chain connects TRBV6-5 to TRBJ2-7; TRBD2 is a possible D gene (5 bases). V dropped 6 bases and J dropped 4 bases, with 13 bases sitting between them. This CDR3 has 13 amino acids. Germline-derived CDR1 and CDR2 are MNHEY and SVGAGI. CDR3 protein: CASRSPTGYEQYF. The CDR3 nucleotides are TGTGCCAGCAGGTCGCCCACGGGGTACGAGCAGTACTTC.

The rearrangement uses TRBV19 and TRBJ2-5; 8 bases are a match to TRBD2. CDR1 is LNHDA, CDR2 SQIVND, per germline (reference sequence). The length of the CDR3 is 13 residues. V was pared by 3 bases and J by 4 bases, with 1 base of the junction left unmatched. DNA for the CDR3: TGTGCCAGTAGTATCAGCGGGGGAGAGACCCAGTACTTC. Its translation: CASSISGGETQYF. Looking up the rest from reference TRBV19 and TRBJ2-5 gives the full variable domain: DGGITQSPKYLFRKEGQNVTLSCEQNLNHDAMYWYRQDPGQGLRLIYYSQIVNDFQKGDIAEGYSVSREKKESFPLTVTSAQKNPTAFYLCASSISGGETQYFGPGTRLLVL.

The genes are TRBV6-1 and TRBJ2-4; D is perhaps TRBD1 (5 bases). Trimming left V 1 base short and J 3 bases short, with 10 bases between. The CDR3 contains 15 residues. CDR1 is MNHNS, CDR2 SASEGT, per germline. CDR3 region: CASSEEAGRKNIQYF. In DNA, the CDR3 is TGTGCCAGCAGTGAAGAGGCAGGGCGCAAAAACATTCAGTACTTC.

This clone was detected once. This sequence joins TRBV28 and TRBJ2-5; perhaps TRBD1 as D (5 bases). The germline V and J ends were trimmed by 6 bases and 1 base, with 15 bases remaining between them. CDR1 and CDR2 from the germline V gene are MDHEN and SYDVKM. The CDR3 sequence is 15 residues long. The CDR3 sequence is CASRSVRGAQETQYF. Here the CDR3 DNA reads TGTGCCAGCAGGTCCGTGCGTGGGGCCCAAGAGACCCAGTACTTC.

The CDR3 sequence is CASKGQAYSYEQYF. The CDR3 nucleotides read TGTGCCAGCAAAGGACAGGCTTACTCCTACGAGCAGTACTTC. This rearrangement joins TRBV2 to TRBJ2-7, with 7 bases matching TRBD1. Trimming cost V 7 bases and J 0 bases; bases outside gene matches: 6. Germline V gene data show CDR1 as SNHLY and CDR2 as FYNNEI. The CDR3 is 14 residues long.

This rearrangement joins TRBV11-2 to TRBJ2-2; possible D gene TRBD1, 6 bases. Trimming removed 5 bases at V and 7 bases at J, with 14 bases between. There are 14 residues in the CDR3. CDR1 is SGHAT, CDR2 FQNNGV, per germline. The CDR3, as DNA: TGTGCCAGCAGCGCCACGACAGGACTCGGGGAGCTGTTTTTT. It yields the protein CASSATTGLGELFF.

The CDR3 bases are TGTGCCATCAGTGTGAGTGCCAGGGTCCACGAGCAGTACTTC. It encodes CAISVSARVHEQYF. The chain combines TRBV10-3 with TRBJ2-7, with D perhaps TRBD1 (5 bases). CDR1 and CDR2 from the germline V gene are ENHRY and SYGVKD. The CDR3 has 14 residues. The germline V and J ends were trimmed by 4 bases and 5 bases, with 15 bases remaining between them.

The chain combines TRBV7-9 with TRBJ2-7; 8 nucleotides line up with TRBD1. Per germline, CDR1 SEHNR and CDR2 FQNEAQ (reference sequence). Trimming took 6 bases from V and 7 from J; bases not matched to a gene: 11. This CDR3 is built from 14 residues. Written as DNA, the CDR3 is TGTGCCAGCAGACCCCAGGGGGCCTTGCGGGAGCAGTACTTC. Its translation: CASRPQGALREQYF.

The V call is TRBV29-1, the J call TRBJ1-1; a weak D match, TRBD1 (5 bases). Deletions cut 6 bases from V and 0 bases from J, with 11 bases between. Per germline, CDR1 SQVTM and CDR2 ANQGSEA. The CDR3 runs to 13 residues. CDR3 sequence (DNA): TGCAGCGTCAACAGGAGAATGAACACTGAAGCTTTCTTT. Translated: CSVNRRMNTEAFF. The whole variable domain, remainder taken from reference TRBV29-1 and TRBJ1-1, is SAVISQKPSRDICQRGTSLTIQCQVDSQVTMMFWYRQQPGQSLTLIATANQGSEATYESGFVIDKFPISRPNLTFSTLTVSNMSPEDSSIYLCSVNRRMNTEAFFGQGTRLTVV.

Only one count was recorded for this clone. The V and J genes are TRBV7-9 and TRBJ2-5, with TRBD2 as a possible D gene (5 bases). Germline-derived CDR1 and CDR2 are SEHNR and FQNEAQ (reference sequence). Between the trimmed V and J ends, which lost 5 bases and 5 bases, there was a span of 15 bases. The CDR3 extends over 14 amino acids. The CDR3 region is CASSPGVQGETQYF. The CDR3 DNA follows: TGTGCCAGCAGCCCCGGGGTGCAAGGGGAGACCCAGTACTTC.